This TCR beta chain was sequenced for a study of vaccination and CD4 T cells after COVID-19 (dated 2022 in TCRdb). A note on the overall study: The convalescent cohort comprised six males and four females, including two Hispanic individuals, seven Caucasians, two Asians and one multiracial person. The time from the second vaccine dose to post-vaccine blood sampling had a median of around 72 days and ranged from about 12 to 250 days. Post-COVID blood samples from convalescent patients were collected a median of 101 days after diagnosis, with a range of about 30 to 170 days. Control cultures used a CEFX viral epitope pool as positive control, an HIV-1 Nef peptide pool as negative control, or no peptide. Culture stimuli were overlapping spike peptide pools from SARS-CoV-2 and from the common cold coronaviruses HCoV-NL63, HCoV-OC43 and HCoV-229E. In more than eight COVID-19 convalescent patients and a handful of infection-naive healthy vaccine recipients, researchers compared the spike-specific CD4+ TCR repertoire from before mRNA vaccination with the repertoire from after. Each participant got two doses of either the Pfizer-BioNTech BNT162b2 vaccine (n=8) or the Moderna mRNA-1273 vaccine (n=2).

The treatment or condition label, read with the paper, signifies: roughly ten-day PBMC culture with coronavirus spike peptide pools or control peptides (ViraFEST assay). To expand antigen-specific T cells with peptide pools and then pick out the expanded clonotypes through TCR sequencing, the study relied on the ViraFEST assay. Negative nucleocapsid antibody tests taken both before and after vaccination confirmed that the healthy vaccine recipients had no prior SARS-CoV-2 infection. More than 1.5 million PBMCs per well were cultured in IMDM with roughly 5% human AB serum and 7.5 to 10 IU/ml IL-2, plus 10 ug/ml peptide pools. Half of the culture medium was replaced with fresh IL-2-containing medium on days 3 and 7. CD4+ T cells were isolated after around ten days of culture through negative selection using the EasySep CD4+ T cell isolation kit. Ficoll-Paque Plus gradient centrifugation was used to isolate PBMCs from whole blood, and the isolated PBMCs were then either used fresh or cryopreserved at -140C. In general, triplicate wells were set up for every culture condition.

CDR1 and CDR2 were assigned from the germline V gene (reference sequence) as DFQATT and SNEGSKA. V is pared back by 1 base and J by 13 bases, with 10 bases lying between the germline termini. Its CDR3 holds 11 amino acids, cysteine through phenylalanine. The read is trimmed to its CDR3 DNA, 33 bases read in frame from base 1. This clonotype was seen a handful of times. No cognate antigen has been identified for it. Base qualities are not recorded, but no much larger clone differs from it by a single base. Broader findings and caveats from the paper: The number of convalescent patients in the study was relatively small, and the study did not examine early timepoints following natural infection. In convalescent patients, a median around 89% of post-vaccine SARS-CoV-2-reactive clones were detected only after vaccination, suggesting vaccine-specific priming. An increase in the median number of SARS-CoV-2-reactive clonotypes from approximately 20 after infection to a few dozen after vaccination was observed, but the change was not found to be significant. Nearly all vaccine-specific clones in convalescent patients (304 of 307) were mono-reactive for SARS-CoV-2 spike rather than cross-reactive with common cold coronaviruses.

Library preparation was by PCR. At the Johns Hopkins FTIC core, DNA from the cultured CD4+ T cells underwent TCR sequencing with the Oncomine TCR Beta short-read assay. The QIAamp micro DNA kit was used to extract genomic DNA from the cultured CD4+ T cells. Oncomine TCR Beta libraries from cultured CD4+ T cells were pooled using unique dual indexes and sequenced on an Illumina iSeq 100. On the authors' methods: Non-productive sequences were removed, and CDR3s not starting with C, not ending with F or W, or shorter than 7 amino acids were discarded. Antigen-specific clonotypes were identified with the MANAFEST web application by comparing peptide-stimulated wells with reference and other culture wells. An FDR below 0.05, an odds ratio above 5, and a productive frequency above 0.1% in at least two of three replicate wells were required for clones to be considered positive. A clonotype was classed as cross-reactive if the clonotype showed significant expansion both in SARS-CoV-2 spike wells and in at least one common cold coronavirus spike condition. Levenshtein distances (stringdist) and unrooted phylogenetic trees (ape) in R version 3.6.1 were used to assess CDR3 homology. TCRdb trimmed the raw reads at Q25, called clones with MiXCR and kept productive beta chains. Each entry merges the rows of one CDR3 protein and shows their most common DNA and genes. TCRdb, rather than the study authors, made the V and J calls. This sample lists some 26,000 distinct CDR3 sequences; about 50% were detected once. Of the sample, 28% is held by the ten largest clones.

The chain uses TRBV20-1 and TRBJ1-4; a confident D gene designation cannot be given. The source of this sequence is a human donor who received a COVID-19 vaccine. The sample in question was CD4+ T cells from blood, cultured in vitro, obtained before SARS-CoV-2 vaccination. The nucleotide sequence is given as TGCAGTGCTAGAGGGGTCGCGAGACTGTTTTTT. Its protein product is CSARGVARLFF.